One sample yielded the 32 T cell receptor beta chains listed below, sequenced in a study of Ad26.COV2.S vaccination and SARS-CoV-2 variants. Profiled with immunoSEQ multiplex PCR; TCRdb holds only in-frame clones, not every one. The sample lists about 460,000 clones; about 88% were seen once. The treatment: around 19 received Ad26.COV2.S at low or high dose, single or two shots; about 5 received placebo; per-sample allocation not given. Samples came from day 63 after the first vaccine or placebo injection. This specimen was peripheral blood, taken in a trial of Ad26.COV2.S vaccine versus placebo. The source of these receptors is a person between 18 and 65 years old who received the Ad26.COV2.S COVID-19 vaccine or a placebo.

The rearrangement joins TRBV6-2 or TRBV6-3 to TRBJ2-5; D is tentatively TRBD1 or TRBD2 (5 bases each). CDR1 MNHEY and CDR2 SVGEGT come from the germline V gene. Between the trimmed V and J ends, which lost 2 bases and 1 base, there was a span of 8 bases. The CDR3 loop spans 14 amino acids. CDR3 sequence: CASSYGGSQETQYF. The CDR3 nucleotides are TGTGCCAGCAGTTACGGGGGATCCCAAGAGACCCAGTACTTC.

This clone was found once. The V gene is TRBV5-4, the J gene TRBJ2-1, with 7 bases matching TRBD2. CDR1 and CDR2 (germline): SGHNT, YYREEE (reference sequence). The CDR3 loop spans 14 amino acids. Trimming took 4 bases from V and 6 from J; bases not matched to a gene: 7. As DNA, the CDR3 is TGTGCCAGCAGCCCTGGTGGCGGGGGCAATGAGCAGTTCTTC. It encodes CASSPGGGGNEQFF.

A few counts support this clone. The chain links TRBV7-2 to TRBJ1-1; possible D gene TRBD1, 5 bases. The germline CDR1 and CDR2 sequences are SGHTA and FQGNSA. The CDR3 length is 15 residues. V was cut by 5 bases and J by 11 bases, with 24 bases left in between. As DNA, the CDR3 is TGTGCCAGCAGCCGGACCCTGACAGAAGCTACGCGGGCTTTCTTT. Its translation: CASSRTLTEATRAFF.

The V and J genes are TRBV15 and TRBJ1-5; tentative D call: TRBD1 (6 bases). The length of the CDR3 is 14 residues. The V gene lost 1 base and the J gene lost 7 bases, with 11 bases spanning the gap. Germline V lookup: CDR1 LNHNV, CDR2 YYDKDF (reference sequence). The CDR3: CATSRAGAGQPQHF. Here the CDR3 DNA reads TGTGCCACCAGCAGAGCGGGGGCCGGGCAGCCCCAGCATTTT.

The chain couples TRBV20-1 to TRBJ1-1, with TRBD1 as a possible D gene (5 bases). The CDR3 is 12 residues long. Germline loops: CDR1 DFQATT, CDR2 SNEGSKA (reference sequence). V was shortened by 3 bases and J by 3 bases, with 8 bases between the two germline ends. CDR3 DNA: TGCAGTGCTAGTCTCAGGGACACTGAAGCTTTCTTT. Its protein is CSASLRDTEAFF.

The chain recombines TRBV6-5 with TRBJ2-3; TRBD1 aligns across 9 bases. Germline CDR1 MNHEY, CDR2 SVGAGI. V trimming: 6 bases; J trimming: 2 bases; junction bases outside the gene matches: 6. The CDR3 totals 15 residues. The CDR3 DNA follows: TGTGCCAGCAGGCGGGACAGGGTGAACACAGATACGCAGTATTTT. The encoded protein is CASRRDRVNTDTQYF.

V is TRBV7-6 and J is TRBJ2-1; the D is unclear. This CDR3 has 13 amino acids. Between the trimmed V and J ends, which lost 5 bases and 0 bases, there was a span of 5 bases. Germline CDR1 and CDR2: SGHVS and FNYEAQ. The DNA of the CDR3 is TGTGCCAGCAGCCCTGACTCCTACAATGAGCAGTTCTTC. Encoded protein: CASSPDSYNEQFF.

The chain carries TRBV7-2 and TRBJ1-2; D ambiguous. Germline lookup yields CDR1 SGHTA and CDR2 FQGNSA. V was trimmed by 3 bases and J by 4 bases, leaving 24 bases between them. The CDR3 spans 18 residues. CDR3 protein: CASSFPWGERRIFYGYTF. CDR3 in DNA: TGTGCCAGCAGCTTCCCTTGGGGAGAGCGTAGGATTTTCTATGGCTACACCTTC.

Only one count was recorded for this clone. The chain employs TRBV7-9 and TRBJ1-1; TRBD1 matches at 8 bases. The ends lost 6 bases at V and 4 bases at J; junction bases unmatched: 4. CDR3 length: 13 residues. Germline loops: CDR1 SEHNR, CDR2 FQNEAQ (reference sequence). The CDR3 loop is CASSYGQGTEAFF. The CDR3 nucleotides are TGTGCCAGCAGTTACGGACAGGGCACTGAAGCTTTCTTT.

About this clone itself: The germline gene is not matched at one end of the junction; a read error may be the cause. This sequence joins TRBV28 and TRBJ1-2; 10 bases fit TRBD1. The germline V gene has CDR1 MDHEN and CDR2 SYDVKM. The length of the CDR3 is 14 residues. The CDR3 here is CASSLLGQGNGYTF. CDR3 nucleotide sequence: TGTGCCAGCAGCTTATTGGGACAGGGGAATGGCTACACCTTC.

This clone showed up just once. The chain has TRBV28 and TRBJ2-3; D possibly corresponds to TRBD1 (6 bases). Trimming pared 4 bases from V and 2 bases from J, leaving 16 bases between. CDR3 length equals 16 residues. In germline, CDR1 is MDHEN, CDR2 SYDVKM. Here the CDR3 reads CASSSRQARNTDTQYF. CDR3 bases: TGTGCCAGCAGTTCGAGACAGGCTAGAAACACAGATACGCAGTATTTT. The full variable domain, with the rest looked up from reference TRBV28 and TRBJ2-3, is DVKVTQSSRYLVKRTGEKVFLECVQDMDHENMFWYRQDPGLGLRLIYFSYDVKMKEKGDIPEGYSVSREKKERFSLILESASTNQTSMYLCASSSRQARNTDTQYFGPGTRLTVL.

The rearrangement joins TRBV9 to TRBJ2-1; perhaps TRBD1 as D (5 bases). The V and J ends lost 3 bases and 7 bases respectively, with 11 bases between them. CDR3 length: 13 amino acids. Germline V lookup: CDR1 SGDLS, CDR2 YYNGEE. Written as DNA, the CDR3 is TGTGCCAGCAGCGGCCCCCCAGGGAATGAGCAGTTCTTC. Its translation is CASSGPPGNEQFF.

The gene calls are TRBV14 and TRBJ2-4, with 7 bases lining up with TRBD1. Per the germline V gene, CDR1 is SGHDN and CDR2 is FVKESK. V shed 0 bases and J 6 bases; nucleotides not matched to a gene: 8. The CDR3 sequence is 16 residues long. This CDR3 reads CASSQDGRQGRNIQYF. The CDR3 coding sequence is TGTGCCAGCAGCCAAGATGGGAGACAGGGTAGAAACATTCAGTACTTC.

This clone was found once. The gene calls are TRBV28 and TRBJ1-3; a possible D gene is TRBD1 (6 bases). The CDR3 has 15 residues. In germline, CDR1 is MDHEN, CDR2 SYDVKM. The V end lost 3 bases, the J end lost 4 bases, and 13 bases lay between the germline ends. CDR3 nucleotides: TGTGCCAGCAGTTTTTTTGGGGGGCGGGGAAACACCATATATTTT. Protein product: CASSFFGGRGNTIYF.

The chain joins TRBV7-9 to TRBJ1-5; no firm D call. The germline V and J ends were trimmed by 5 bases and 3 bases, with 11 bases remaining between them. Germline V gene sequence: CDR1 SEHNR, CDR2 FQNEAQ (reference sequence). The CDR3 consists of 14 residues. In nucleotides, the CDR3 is TGTGCCAGCAGCCGACCCGGAAACAATCAGCCCCAGCATTTT. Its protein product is CASSRPGNNQPQHF.

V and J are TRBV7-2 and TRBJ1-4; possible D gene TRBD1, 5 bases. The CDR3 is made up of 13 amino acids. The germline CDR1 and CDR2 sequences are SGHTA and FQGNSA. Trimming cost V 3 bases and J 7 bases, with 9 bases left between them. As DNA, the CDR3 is TGTGCCAGCAGCTTCGACAGAGGTGAAAAACTGTTTTTT. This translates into CASSFDRGEKLFF.

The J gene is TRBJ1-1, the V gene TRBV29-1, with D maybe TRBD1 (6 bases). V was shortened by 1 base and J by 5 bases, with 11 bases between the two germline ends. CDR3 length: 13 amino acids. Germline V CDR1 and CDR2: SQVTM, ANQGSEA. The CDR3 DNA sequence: TGCAGCGTTGAAGTAGGGGGGGCGACTGAAGCTTTCTTT. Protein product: CSVEVGGATEAFF. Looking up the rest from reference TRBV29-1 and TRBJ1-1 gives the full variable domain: SAVISQKPSRDICQRGTSLTIQCQVDSQVTMMFWYRQQPGQSLTLIATANQGSEATYESGFVIDKFPISRPNLTFSTLTVSNMSPEDSSIYLCSVEVGGATEAFFGQGTRLTVV.

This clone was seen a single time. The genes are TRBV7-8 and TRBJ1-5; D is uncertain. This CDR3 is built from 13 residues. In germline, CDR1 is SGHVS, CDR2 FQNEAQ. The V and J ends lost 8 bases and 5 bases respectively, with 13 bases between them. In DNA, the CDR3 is TGTGCCAGCGAGACTCATGGAGATCAGCCCCAGCATTTT. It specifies CASETHGDQPQHF.

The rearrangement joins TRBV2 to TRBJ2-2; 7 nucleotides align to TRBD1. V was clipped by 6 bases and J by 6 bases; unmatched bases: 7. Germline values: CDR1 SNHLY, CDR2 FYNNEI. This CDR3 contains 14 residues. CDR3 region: CASRERTGAGELFF. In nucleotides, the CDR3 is TGTGCCAGCAGAGAACGGACAGGAGCCGGGGAGCTGTTTTTT.

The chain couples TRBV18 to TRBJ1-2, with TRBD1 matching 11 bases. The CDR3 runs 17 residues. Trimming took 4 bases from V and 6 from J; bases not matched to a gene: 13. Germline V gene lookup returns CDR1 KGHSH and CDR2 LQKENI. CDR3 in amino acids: CASSREQAGTGGDGYTF. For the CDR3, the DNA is TGTGCCAGCTCACGAGAACAGGCCGGGACAGGGGGTGATGGCTACACCTTC.

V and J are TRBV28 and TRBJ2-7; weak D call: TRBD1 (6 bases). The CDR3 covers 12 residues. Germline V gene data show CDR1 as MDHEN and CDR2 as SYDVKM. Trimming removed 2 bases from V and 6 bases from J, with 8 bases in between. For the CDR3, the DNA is TGTGCCAGCAGTTTACTGGACAGCGAGCAGTACTTC. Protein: CASSLLDSEQYF.

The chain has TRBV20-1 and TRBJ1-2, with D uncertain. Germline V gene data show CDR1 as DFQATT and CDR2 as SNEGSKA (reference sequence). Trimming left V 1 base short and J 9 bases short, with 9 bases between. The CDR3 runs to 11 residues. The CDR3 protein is CSARVGRSYTF. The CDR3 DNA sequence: TGCAGTGCTAGAGTTGGGCGGAGCTACACCTTC.

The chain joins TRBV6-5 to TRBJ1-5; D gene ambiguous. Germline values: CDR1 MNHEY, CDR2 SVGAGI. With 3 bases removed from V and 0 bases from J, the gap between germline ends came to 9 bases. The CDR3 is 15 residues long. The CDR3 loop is CASSYRAYSNQPQHF. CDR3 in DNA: TGTGCCAGCAGTTATCGTGCGTATAGCAATCAGCCCCAGCATTTT.

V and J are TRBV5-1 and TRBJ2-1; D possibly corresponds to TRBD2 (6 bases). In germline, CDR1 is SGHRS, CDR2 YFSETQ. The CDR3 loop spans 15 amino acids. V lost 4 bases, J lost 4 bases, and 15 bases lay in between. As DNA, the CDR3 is TGCGCCAGCAGCACCGCCGGTAGCGGATACAATGAGCAGTTCTTC. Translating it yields CASSTAGSGYNEQFF.

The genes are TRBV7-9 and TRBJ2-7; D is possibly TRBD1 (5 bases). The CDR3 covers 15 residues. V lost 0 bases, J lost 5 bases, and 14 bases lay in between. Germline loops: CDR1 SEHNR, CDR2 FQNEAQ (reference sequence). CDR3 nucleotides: TGTGCCAGCAGCTTAGCGTTTTCCAGGGCCGACGAGCAGTACTTC. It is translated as CASSLAFSRADEQYF.

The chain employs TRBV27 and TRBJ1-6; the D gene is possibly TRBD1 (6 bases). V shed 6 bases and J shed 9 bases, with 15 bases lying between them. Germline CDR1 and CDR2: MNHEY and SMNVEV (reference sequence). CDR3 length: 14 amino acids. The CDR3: CASSQGQQISPLHF. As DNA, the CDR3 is TGTGCCAGCAGCCAAGGACAGCAGATTTCACCCCTCCACTTT.

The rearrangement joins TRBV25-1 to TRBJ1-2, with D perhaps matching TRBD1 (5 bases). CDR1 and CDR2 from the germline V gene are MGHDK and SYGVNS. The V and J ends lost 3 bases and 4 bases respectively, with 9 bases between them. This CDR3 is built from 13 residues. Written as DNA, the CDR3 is TGTGCCAGCAGTGAGGCAGGGCGCTATGGCTACACCTTC. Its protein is CASSEAGRYGYTF.

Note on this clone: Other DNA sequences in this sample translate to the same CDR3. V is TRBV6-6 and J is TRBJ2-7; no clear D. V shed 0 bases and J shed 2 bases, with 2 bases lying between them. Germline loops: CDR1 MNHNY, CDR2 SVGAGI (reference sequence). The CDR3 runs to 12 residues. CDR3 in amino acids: CASSYSPYEQYF. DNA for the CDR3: TGTGCCAGCAGTTACTCACCCTACGAGCAGTACTTC.

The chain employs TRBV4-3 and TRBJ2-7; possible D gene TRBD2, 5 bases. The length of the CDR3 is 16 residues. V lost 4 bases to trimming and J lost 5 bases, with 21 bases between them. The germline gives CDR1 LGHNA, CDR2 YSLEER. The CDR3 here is CASSRYPGLPNHEQYF. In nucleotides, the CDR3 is TGCGCCAGCAGCCGTTACCCAGGACTGCCAAATCACGAGCAGTACTTC.

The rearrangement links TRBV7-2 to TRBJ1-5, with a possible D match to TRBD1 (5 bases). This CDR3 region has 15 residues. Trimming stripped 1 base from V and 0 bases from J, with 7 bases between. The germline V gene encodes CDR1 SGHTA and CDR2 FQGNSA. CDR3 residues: CASSLGTHSNQPQHF. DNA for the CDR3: TGTGCCAGCAGCTTAGGGACACATAGCAATCAGCCCCAGCATTTT.

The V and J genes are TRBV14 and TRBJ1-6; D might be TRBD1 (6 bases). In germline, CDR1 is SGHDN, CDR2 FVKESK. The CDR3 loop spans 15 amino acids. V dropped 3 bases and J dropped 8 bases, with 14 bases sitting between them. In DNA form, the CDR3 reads TGTGCCAGCAGCCATATTACAGGGTTTGATTCACCCCTCCACTTT. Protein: CASSHITGFDSPLHF.

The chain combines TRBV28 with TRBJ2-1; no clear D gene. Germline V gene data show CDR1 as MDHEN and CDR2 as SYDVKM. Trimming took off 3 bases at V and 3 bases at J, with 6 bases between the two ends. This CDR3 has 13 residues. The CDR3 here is CASSLSGYNEQFF. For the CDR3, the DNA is TGTGCCAGCAGTTTGTCCGGCTACAATGAGCAGTTCTTC.